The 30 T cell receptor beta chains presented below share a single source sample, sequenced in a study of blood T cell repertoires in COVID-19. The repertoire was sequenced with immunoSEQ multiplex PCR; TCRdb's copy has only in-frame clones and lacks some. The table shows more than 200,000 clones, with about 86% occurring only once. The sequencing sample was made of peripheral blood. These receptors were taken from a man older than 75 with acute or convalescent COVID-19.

The DNA of the CDR3 is TGCGCCAGCAGCCAAGAGTTGGGGGGGGAGCAGCCCCAGCATTTT. Its protein is CASSQELGGEQPQHF. The chain couples TRBV4-1 to TRBJ1-5; D is perhaps TRBD1 (5 bases). V dropped 0 bases and J dropped 7 bases, with 13 bases sitting between them. From germline, CDR1 is MGHRA and CDR2 YSYEKL. CDR3 length: 15 residues.

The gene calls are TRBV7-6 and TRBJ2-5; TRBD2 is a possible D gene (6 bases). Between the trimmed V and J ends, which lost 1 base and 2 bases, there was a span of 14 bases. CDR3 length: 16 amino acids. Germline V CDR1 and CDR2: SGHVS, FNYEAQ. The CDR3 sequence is CASSLGGGLPQETQYF. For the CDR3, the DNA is TGTGCCAGCAGCTTAGGGGGCGGACTACCTCAAGAGACCCAGTACTTC.

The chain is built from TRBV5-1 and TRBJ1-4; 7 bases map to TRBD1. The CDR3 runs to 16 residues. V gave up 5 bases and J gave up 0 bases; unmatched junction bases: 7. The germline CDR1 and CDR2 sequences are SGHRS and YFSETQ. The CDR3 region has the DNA TGCGCCAGCAGAACAGGGGTTACTTCAACTAATGAAAAACTGTTTTTT. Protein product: CASRTGVTSTNEKLFF.

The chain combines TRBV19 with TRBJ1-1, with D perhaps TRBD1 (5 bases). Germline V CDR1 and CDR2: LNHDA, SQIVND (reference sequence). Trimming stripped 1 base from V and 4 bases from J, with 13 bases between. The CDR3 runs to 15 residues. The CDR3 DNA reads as TGTGCCAGTAGTATAGTAGCGGGGCCGGCCACTGAAGCTTTCTTT. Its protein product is CASSIVAGPATEAFF.

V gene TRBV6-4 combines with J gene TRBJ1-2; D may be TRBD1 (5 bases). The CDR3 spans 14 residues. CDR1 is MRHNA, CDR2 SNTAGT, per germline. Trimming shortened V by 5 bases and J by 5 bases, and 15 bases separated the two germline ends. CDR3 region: CASSPERQGYGYTF. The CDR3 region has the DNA TGTGCCAGCAGTCCCGAAAGGCAGGGATATGGCTACACCTTC.

The CDR3 DNA reads TGTGCCAGCAGCTCATCGACAGGGGGATTCCCAGATACGCAGTATTTT. Its translation is CASSSSTGGFPDTQYF. The genes are TRBV11-3 and TRBJ2-3, with 9 bases lining up with TRBD1. This CDR3 region has 16 residues. The V gene end was trimmed by 4 bases and the J gene end by 4 bases; junction bases not matched to a gene: 9. The germline CDR1 and CDR2 sequences are SGHNT and YENEEA.

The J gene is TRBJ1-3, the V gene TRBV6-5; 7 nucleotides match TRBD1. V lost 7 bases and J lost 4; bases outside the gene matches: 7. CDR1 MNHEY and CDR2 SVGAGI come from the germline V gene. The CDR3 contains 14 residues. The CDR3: CASTKTGAGNTIYF. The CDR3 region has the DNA TGTGCCAGCACCAAAACAGGGGCCGGAAACACCATATATTTT.

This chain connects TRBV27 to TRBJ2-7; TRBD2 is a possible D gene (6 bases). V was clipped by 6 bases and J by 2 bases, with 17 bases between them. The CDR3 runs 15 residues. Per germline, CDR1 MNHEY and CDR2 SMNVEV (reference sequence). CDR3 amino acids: CASSPRDLPPYEQYF. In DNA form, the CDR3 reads TGTGCCAGCAGCCCCCGGGACTTACCACCCTACGAGCAGTACTTC.

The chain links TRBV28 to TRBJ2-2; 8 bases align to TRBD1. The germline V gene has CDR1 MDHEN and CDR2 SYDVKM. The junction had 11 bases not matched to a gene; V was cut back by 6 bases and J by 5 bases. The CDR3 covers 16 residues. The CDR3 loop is CASRSPTGVVTGELFF. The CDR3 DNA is TGTGCCAGCAGAAGTCCGACAGGGGTTGTAACCGGGGAGCTGTTTTTT.

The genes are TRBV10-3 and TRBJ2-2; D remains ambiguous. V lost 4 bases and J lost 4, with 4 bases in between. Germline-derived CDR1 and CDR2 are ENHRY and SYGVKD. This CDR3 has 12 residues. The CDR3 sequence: CAISAPTGELFF. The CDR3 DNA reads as TGTGCCATCAGTGCTCCCACCGGGGAGCTGTTTTTT.

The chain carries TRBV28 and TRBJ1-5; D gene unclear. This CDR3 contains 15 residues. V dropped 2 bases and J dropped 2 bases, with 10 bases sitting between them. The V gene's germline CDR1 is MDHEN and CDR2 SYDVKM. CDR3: CASSLPRGGNQPQHF. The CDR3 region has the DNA TGTGCCAGCAGTTTACCCCGAGGTGGCAATCAGCCCCAGCATTTT.

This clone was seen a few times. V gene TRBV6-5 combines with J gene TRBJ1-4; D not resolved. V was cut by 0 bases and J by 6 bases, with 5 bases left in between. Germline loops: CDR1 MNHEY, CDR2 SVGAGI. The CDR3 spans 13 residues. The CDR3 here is CASSYSADEKLFF. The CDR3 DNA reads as TGTGCCAGCAGTTACTCGGCTGATGAAAAACTGTTTTTT.

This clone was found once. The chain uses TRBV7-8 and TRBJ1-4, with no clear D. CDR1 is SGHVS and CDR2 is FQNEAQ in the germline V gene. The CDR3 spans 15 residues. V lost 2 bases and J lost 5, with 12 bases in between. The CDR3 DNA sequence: TGTGCCAGCAGCTTATGGGCAGGAGGGAATGAAAAACTGTTTTTT. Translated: CASSLWAGGNEKLFF.

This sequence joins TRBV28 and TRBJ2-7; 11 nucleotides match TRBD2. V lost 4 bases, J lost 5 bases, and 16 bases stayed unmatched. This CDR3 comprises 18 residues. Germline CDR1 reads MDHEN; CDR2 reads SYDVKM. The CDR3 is CASSSPGPLAGVTHEQYF. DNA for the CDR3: TGTGCCAGCAGTTCCCCGGGGCCACTAGCGGGAGTCACCCACGAGCAGTACTTC.

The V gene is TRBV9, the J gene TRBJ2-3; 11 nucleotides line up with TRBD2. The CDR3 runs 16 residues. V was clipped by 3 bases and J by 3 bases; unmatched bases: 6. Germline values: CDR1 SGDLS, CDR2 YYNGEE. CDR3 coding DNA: TGTGCCAGCAGCGAGTCCTTAGCGGGGGGGACAGATACGCAGTATTTT. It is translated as CASSESLAGGTDTQYF.

The CDR3 coding sequence is TGTGCCAGCACCCGGGGAGGCGTTAACTATGGCTACACCTTC. Amino acid sequence: CASTRGGVNYGYTF. The V and J genes are TRBV7-9 and TRBJ1-2; the D is unclear. The CDR3 spans 14 residues. V lost 7 bases and J lost 1, with 13 bases in between. In germline, CDR1 is SEHNR, CDR2 FQNEAQ (reference sequence).

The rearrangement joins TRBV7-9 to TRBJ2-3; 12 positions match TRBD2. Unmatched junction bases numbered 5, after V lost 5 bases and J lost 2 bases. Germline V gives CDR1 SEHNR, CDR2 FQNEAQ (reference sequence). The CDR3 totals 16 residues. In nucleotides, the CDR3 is TGTGCCAGCAGCGTTACTAGCGGGGGGCACACAGATACGCAGTATTTT. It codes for CASSVTSGGHTDTQYF.

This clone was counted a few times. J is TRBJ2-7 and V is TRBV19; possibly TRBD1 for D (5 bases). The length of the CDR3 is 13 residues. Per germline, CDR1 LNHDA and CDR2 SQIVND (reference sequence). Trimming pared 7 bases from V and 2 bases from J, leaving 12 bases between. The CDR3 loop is CASKAQGPYEQYF. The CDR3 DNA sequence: TGTGCCAGTAAGGCCCAGGGTCCCTACGAGCAGTACTTC.

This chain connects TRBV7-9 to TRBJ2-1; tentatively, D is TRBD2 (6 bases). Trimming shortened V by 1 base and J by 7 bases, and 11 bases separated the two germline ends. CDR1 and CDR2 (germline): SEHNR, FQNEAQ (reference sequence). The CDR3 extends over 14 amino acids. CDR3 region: CASSLGWGVNEQFF. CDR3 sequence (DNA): TGTGCCAGCAGCTTAGGTTGGGGGGTGAATGAGCAGTTCTTC.

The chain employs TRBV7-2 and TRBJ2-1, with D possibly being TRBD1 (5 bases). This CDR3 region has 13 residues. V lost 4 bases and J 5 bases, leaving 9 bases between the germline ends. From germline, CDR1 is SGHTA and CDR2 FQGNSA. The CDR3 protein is CASSSRADNEQFF. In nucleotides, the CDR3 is TGTGCCAGCAGCTCCAGGGCGGACAATGAGCAGTTCTTC. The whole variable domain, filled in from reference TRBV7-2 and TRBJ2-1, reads GAGVSQSPSNKVTEKGKDVELRCDPISGHTALYWYRQSLGQGLEFLIYFQGNSAPDKSGLPSDRFSAERTGGSVSTLTIQRTQQEDSAVYLCASSSRADNEQFFGPGTRLTVL.

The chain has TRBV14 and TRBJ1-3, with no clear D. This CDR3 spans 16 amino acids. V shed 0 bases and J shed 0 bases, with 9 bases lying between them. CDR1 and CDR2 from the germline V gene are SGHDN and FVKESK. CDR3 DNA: TGTGCCAGCAGCCAAGAACGCGCGGGCTCTGGAAACACCATATATTTT. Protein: CASSQERAGSGNTIYF.

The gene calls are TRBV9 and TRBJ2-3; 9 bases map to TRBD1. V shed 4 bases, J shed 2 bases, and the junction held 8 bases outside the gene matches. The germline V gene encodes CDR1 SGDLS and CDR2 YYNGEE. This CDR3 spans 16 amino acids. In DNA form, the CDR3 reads TGTGCCAGCAGCACCAGACAGGGGGTCAACACAGATACGCAGTATTTT. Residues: CASSTRQGVNTDTQYF.

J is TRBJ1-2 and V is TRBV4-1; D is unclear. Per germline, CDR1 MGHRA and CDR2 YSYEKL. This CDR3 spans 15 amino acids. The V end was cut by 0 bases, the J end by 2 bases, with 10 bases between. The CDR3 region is CASSQEIAWNYGYTF. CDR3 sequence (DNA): TGCGCCAGCAGCCAAGAGATCGCGTGGAACTATGGCTACACCTTC.

The CDR3 loop reads CATALGQNSYNEQFF. The DNA for the CDR3 is TGTGCCACAGCCCTGGGACAGAACTCCTACAATGAGCAGTTCTTC. The rearrangement links TRBV5-8 to TRBJ2-1, with TRBD1 matching over 7 bases. This CDR3 is built from 15 residues. Trimming at V came to 9 bases and at J to 0 bases, leaving 9 bases not matched to a gene. Germline V CDR1 and CDR2: SGHTS, YDEGEE.

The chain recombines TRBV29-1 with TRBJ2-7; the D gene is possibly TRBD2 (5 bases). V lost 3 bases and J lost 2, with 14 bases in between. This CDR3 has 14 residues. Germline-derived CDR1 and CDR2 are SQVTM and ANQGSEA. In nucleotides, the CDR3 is TGCAGCGTTGATTCCGGGAAAGGCACCTACGAGCAGTACTTC. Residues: CSVDSGKGTYEQYF.

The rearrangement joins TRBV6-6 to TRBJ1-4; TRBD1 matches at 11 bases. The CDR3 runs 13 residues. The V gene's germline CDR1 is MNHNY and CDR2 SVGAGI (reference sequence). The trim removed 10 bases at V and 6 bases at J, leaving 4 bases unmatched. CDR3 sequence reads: CATQGQGDEKLFF. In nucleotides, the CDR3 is TGTGCCACTCAGGGACAGGGGGATGAAAAACTGTTTTTT.

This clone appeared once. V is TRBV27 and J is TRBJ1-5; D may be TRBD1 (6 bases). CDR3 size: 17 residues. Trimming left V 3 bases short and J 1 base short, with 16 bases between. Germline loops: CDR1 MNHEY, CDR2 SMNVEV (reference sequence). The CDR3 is CASSLRGGRLSNQPQHF. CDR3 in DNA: TGTGCCAGCAGTTTGAGAGGGGGTAGATTGAGCAATCAGCCCCAGCATTTT.

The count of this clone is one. The CDR3 loop is CSASRLAGSYNEQFF. In nucleotides, the CDR3 is TGCAGTGCTAGTAGGCTAGCGGGGTCCTACAATGAGCAGTTCTTC. The gene calls are TRBV20-1 and TRBJ2-1, with TRBD2 matching over 9 bases. Germline loops: CDR1 DFQATT, CDR2 SNEGSKA (reference sequence). The CDR3 consists of 15 residues. V dropped 3 bases and J dropped 1; count of bases not matched to a gene: 4.

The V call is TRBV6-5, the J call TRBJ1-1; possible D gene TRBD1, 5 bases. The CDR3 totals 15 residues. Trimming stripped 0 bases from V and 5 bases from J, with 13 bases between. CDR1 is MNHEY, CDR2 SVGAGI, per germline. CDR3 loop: CASSYSDAGGTEAFF. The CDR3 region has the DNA TGTGCCAGCAGTTACTCGGACGCCGGGGGGACTGAAGCTTTCTTT.

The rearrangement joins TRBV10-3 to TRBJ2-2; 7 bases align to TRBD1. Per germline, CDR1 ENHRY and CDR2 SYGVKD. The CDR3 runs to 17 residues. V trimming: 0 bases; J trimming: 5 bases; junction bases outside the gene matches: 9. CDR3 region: CAISESGDSTSTGELFF. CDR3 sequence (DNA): TGTGCCATCAGTGAGTCGGGGGACAGTACCTCGACCGGGGAGCTGTTTTTT.